The clone carrying this T cell receptor beta chain turned up a few times. The antigen remains undetermined. CDR1 and CDR2 from the germline V gene are SGHTA and FQGTGA. Germline trimming cut 5 bases from V and 5 bases from J; bases unmatched to any gene: 8. There are 14 residues in the CDR3. This specimen comes from a study of vaccination effects on CD4 cells after COVID-19. Expansion of antigen-specific CD4+ T cells with viral peptide pools was carried out by the ViraFEST assay before sequencing. At the end of around 11 days of culture, CD4+ T cells were isolated. From March to December 2020, the person had a SARS-CoV-2 infection that was confirmed by PCR. Generated by immunoSEQ multiplex PCR, the TCRdb table keeps only in-frame clones and is missing some. Of about 45,000 clones in the sample, approximately 70% were seen once.

The input for sequencing was CD4+ T cells from PBMCs cultured with a peptide pool, taken before COVID-19 vaccination. The clonotype comes from a human donor who had a prior SARS-CoV-2 infection. The chain is built from TRBV7-3 and TRBJ1-1; 7 bases are a match to TRBD1. CDR3 in DNA: TGTGCCAGCAGCCCAGGGACAGTAGTGACTGAAGCTTTCTTT. Its translation is CASSPGTVVTEAFF.